One and the same sample provided the 24 T cell receptor beta chains below, sequenced in a study of T-cell memory formation after mild COVID-19. Each CDR3 protein is one row after TCRdb ran MiXCR on the 5' RACE reads. Found here are 250,000 to 350,000 distinct CDR3 sequences, roughly 15% of them singletons; the top ten hold more than 20%. The sequenced sample was PBMCs or a T cell subset sorted from them (not recorded which). Receptors originate from a man younger than 35 who had mild COVID-19 (a few samples of this study predate the infection). Cell type and time point are not known.

The chain recombines TRBV13 with TRBJ2-7; D gene unclear. Germline CDR1 reads PRHDT; CDR2 reads FYEKMQ (reference sequence). Between the trimmed V and J ends, which lost 4 bases and 3 bases, there was a span of 16 bases. CDR3 length: 15 residues. The CDR3 here is CASSWMGSFFYEQYF. DNA of the CDR3: TGTGCCAGCAGCTGGATGGGTTCCTTCTTCTACGAGCAGTACTTC.

The chain joins TRBV5-1 to TRBJ1-6; TRBD1 aligns across 8 bases. The CDR3 is made up of 16 amino acids. Per the germline V gene, CDR1 is SGHRS and CDR2 is YFSETQ. Trimming removed 0 bases from V and 10 bases from J; junction bases left unmatched: 9. This chain's CDR3 is CASSLAQGQGGSPLHF. The CDR3 nucleotides read TGCGCCAGCAGCTTGGCCCAAGGACAGGGAGGCTCACCCCTCCACTTT. Looking up the rest from reference TRBV5-1 and TRBJ1-6 gives the full variable domain: KAGVTQTPRYLIKTRGQQVTLSCSPISGHRSVSWYQQTPGQGLQFLFEYFSETQRNKGNFPGRFSGRQFSNSRSEMNVSTLELGDSALYLCASSLAQGQGGSPLHFGNGTRLTVT.

This clonotype was picked up a small number of times. The CDR3 loop reads CASSSAGQPYEQYF. The CDR3 DNA reads TGTGCCAGCAGCTCTGCGGGACAGCCCTACGAGCAGTACTTC. The chain carries TRBV7-9 and TRBJ2-7, with D perhaps matching TRBD1 (7 bases). Germline values: CDR1 SEHNR, CDR2 FQNEAQ (reference sequence). The CDR3 length is 14 residues. Trimming shortened V by 4 bases and J by 2 bases, and 12 bases separated the two germline ends.

This clonotype was detected a few times. This chain connects TRBV7-8 to TRBJ1-4; tentative D call: TRBD1 (6 bases). V lost 2 bases and J 8 bases, leaving 12 bases between the germline ends. The CDR3 has 14 amino acids. Germline CDR1 reads SGHVS; CDR2 reads FQNEAQ. DNA of the CDR3: TGTGCCAGCAGCTTATGGGGGGCGCGGGAAAAACTGTTTTTT. This encodes CASSLWGAREKLFF.

This clonotype was seen only a few times. The chain combines TRBV7-2 with TRBJ1-2, with D unclear. CDR1 is SGHTA and CDR2 is FQGNSA in the germline V gene. The V end lost 3 bases, the J end lost 8 bases, and 16 bases lay between the germline ends. This CDR3 has 14 residues. DNA of the CDR3: TGTGCCAGCAGCTTCGGACCGGGAGGACGAGGCTACACCTTC. Its translation is CASSFGPGGRGYTF.

This clonotype was picked up a small number of times. The V call is TRBV18, the J call TRBJ1-5, with D unresolved. CDR3 length: 13 amino acids. The V end was cut by 3 bases, the J end by 3 bases, with 6 bases between. Germline V CDR1 and CDR2: KGHSH, LQKENI. Written as DNA, the CDR3 is TGTGCCAGCTCACCCCACTTCAATCAGCCCCAGCATTTT. Translated: CASSPHFNQPQHF.

This clonotype has just a few counts. J is TRBJ2-3 and V is TRBV5-1; D may correspond to TRBD1 or TRBD2 (5 bases each). This CDR3 is 15 amino acids long. The V end was cut by 4 bases, the J end by 1 base, with 13 bases between. The germline CDR1 and CDR2 sequences are SGHRS and YFSETQ. As DNA, the CDR3 is TGCGCCAGCAGCCAGGGACGATCAGGCACAGATACGCAGTATTTT. Translating it yields CASSQGRSGTDTQYF.

This clonotype came up many times. The V call is TRBV7-6, the J call TRBJ1-4; tentatively, D is TRBD1 (5 bases). The germline V and J ends were trimmed by 5 bases and 0 bases, with 13 bases remaining between them. The CDR3 covers 16 residues. Germline V CDR1 and CDR2: SGHVS, FNYEAQ. In nucleotides, the CDR3 is TGTGCCAGCAGCATTTACTCGACAGCAACTAATGAAAAACTGTTTTTT. It encodes CASSIYSTATNEKLFF.

The V gene is TRBV20-1, the J gene TRBJ2-5, with D unresolved. The length of the CDR3 is 11 residues. The germline CDR1 and CDR2 sequences are DFQATT and SNEGSKA (reference sequence). Trimming shortened V by 6 bases and J by 4 bases, and 9 bases separated the two germline ends. CDR3 sequence: CSATKRETQYF. The CDR3 nucleotides are TGCAGTGCCACCAAGAGAGAGACCCAGTACTTC.

This clonotype was counted at least ten times. The chain carries TRBV5-1 and TRBJ1-1; 7 nucleotides line up with TRBD1. V lost 4 bases, J lost 1 base, and 4 bases stayed unmatched. The CDR3 extends over 14 amino acids. From germline, CDR1 is SGHRS and CDR2 YFSETQ. The CDR3 loop reads CASSTGQPNTEAFF. CDR3 coding DNA: TGCGCCAGCAGCACGGGACAGCCGAACACTGAAGCTTTCTTT.

The J gene is TRBJ1-1, the V gene TRBV5-1; TRBD1 matches 8 bases. Germline CDR1 and CDR2: SGHRS and YFSETQ. J was trimmed by 3 bases and V by 4 bases; bases with no gene match: 11. The CDR3 loop spans 16 amino acids. For the CDR3, the DNA is TGCGCCAGCAGCCCAGGACAGGGTACAACTTACACTGAAGCTTTCTTT. Translated, it gives CASSPGQGTTYTEAFF.

The chain couples TRBV5-1 to TRBJ2-5; D uncertain. CDR3 length equals 15 residues. V was cut by 0 bases and J by 5 bases, with 14 bases left in between. Germline CDR1 is SGHRS and CDR2 is YFSETQ. The CDR3 coding sequence is TGCGCCAGCAGCTTGGGGGATATGGCGCCGGAGACCCAGTACTTC. Amino acid sequence: CASSLGDMAPETQYF.

The V gene is TRBV7-9, the J gene TRBJ1-1; D perhaps matches TRBD1 (5 bases). The CDR3 contains 13 residues. The germline gives CDR1 SEHNR, CDR2 FQNEAQ (reference sequence). The V end was cut by 4 bases, the J end by 11 bases, with 17 bases between. Here the CDR3 DNA reads TGTGCCAGCAGCTCCTCAGTTATCGGGGGGGCTTTCTTT. Its protein product is CASSSSVIGGAFF.

The chain links TRBV6-2 or TRBV6-3 to TRBJ2-7; D is uncertain. From germline, CDR1 is MNHEY and CDR2 SVGEGT. This CDR3 is 14 amino acids long. V was shortened by 4 bases and J by 3 bases, with 13 bases between the two germline ends. The CDR3 sequence: CASSLSPRNYEQYV. The CDR3 nucleotides are TGTGCCAGCAGTTTATCCCCGAGGAACTACGAGCAGTACGTC.

This clonotype showed up many times. The chain recombines TRBV10-2 with TRBJ1-1, with 9 positions matching TRBD1. The junction had 6 bases not matched to a gene; V was cut back by 11 bases and J by 2 bases. The CDR3 is 13 residues long. Germline V CDR1 and CDR2: WSHSY, SAAADI. For the CDR3, the DNA is TGCGCCGGTAACAGGGGGCCCAACACTGAAGCTTTCTTT. Translation gives CAGNRGPNTEAFF.

The chain combines TRBV7-9 with TRBJ2-1, with 10 bases identical to TRBD2. The CDR3 is made up of 21 amino acids. CDR1 is SEHNR and CDR2 is FQNEAQ in the germline V gene (reference sequence). With 5 bases clipped from V and 0 bases from J, the junction kept 19 bases outside the gene matches. In DNA form, the CDR3 reads TGTGCCAGCAGCCGACCGGTTCGTGTAGCGGGGGGCCCGAGCTCCTACAATGAGCAGTTCTTC. Its translation: CASSRPVRVAGGPSSYNEQFF.

This clonotype was counted between two and nine times. V and J are TRBV24-1 and TRBJ1-4; D unresolved. V gave up 5 bases and J gave up 8 bases, with 11 bases separating them. CDR3 size: 13 residues. Germline V gene data show CDR1 as KGHDR and CDR2 as SFDVKD. CDR3 loop: CATSATGSEKLFF. In DNA, the CDR3 is TGTGCCACCAGTGCCACCGGATCGGAAAAACTGTTTTTT.

The sample holds a few counts of this clonotype. The rearrangement links TRBV12-3 or TRBV12-4 to TRBJ2-5; D perhaps matches TRBD1 (6 bases). The CDR3 is 11 residues long. The V and J ends lost 7 bases and 7 bases respectively, with 10 bases between them. CDR3 region: CASTLGGTQYF. CDR3 coding DNA: TGTGCCAGCACCTTAGGGGGGACCCAGTACTTC.

V is TRBV6-2 or TRBV6-3 and J is TRBJ2-3; 7 positions match TRBD2. In germline, CDR1 is MNHEY, CDR2 SVGEGT. CDR3 length: 12 residues. V was pared by 5 bases and J by 8 bases, with 4 bases of the junction left unmatched. CDR3 DNA sequence: TGTGCCAGCAGTGCGGGGGTGGTTACGCAGTATTTT. Protein sequence: CASSAGVVTQYF.

This clonotype was observed a few times. The CDR3 protein is CSAYRDETQYF. CDR3 nucleotide sequence: TGCAGTGCTTACAGGGATGAGACCCAGTACTTC. The gene calls are TRBV20-1 and TRBJ2-5; TRBD1 is a possible D gene (6 bases). Trimming took off 5 bases at V and 5 bases at J, with 9 bases between the two ends. The CDR3 is 11 residues long. Germline CDR1 DFQATT, CDR2 SNEGSKA (reference sequence).

This chain connects TRBV5-1 to TRBJ1-1, with no clear D. The CDR3 runs to 14 residues. V was trimmed by 0 bases and J by 5 bases, leaving 11 bases between them. Germline assignment: CDR1 SGHRS and CDR2 YFSETQ. The CDR3 DNA is TGCGCCAGCAGCTTGGTGGGCGGACCGACTGAAGCTTTCTTT. As protein: CASSLVGGPTEAFF.

This clonotype was seen a few times. The DNA of the CDR3 is TGTGCCAGCAGTTACGGAAGGGGGTTGAGGCCCCAGCATTTT. It encodes CASSYGRGLRPQHF. The chain uses TRBV6-2 or TRBV6-3 and TRBJ1-5; weak D call: TRBD1 (6 bases). This CDR3 is built from 14 residues. V lost 2 bases to trimming and J lost 9 bases, with 14 bases between them. Looked up from germline, CDR1 is MNHEY and CDR2 is SVGEGT.

This chain links TRBV20-1 with TRBJ2-3, with TRBD1 matching 10 bases. V trimming: 6 bases; J trimming: 7 bases; junction bases outside the gene matches: 10. This CDR3 has 14 residues. CDR1 and CDR2 from the germline V gene are DFQATT and SNEGSKA (reference sequence). The CDR3 spells CSAVPGQGLNTQYF. CDR3 DNA sequence: TGCAGTGCCGTCCCGGGACAGGGGTTGAATACGCAGTATTTT.

This clonotype was counted ten times or more. The rearrangement links TRBV5-1 to TRBJ2-1; D is unresolved. V was shortened by 4 bases and J by 0 bases, with 11 bases between the two germline ends. The CDR3 is made up of 15 amino acids. Germline assignment: CDR1 SGHRS and CDR2 YFSETQ. This chain's CDR3 is CASSPDGSSYNEQFF. The DNA of the CDR3 is TGCGCCAGCAGCCCGGATGGTAGCTCCTACAATGAGCAGTTCTTC.